These T cell receptor beta chains were read from a single sample in a study of blood T cell repertoires in COVID-19. Using immunoSEQ multiplex PCR, the repertoire was profiled, and TCRdb retains in-frame clones only, with some absent. The sample lists approximately 130,000 clones, over 60% occurring once. The sample consisted of peripheral blood. These receptors were collected from a human donor in a cohort sampled during active COVID-19. Both conserved end residues are part of each CDR3. D genes are given only for firm matches. Rows may omit the clone size; those that give it use once, few, many or a size class.

d_call	v_call	clone_size	j_call	cdr3_aa	cdr3_nt
TRBD2	TRBV30	-	TRBJ2-1	CAWSVASGSYNEQFF	TGTGCCTGGAGTGTAGCCAGCGGGAGTTACAATGAGCAGTTCTTC
TRBD1	TRBV19	-	TRBJ2-1	CASSGAGGHEQFF	TGTGCCAGTAGTGGGGCAGGGGGTCATGAGCAGTTCTTC
-	TRBV6-5	-	TRBJ2-7	CASSPHYEQYF	TGTGCCAGCAGCCCACATTACGAGCAGTACTTC
-	TRBV7-9	once	TRBJ1-4	CASSLVGPGNEKLFF	TGTGCCAGCAGCTTAGTCGGCCCCGGGAATGAAAAACTGTTTTTT
TRBD1	TRBV6-6	-	TRBJ1-2	CASTIATGGNNGYTF	TGTGCCAGCACCATCGCAACAGGGGGAAATAATGGCTACACCTTC
TRBD2	TRBV19	once	TRBJ2-7	CASSMTSGSFNEQYF	TGTGCCAGTAGTATGACTAGCGGGAGTTTCAACGAGCAGTACTTC
TRBD2	TRBV27	few	TRBJ2-5	CASSPGTSGGAQETQYF	TGTGCCAGCAGTCCCGGGACTAGCGGGGGGGCCCAAGAGACCCAGTACTTC
-	TRBV28	-	TRBJ2-7	CASSFGGRVAYEQYF	TGTGCCAGCAGTTTCGGAGGGCGCGTAGCCTACGAGCAGTACTTC
-	TRBV11-2	-	TRBJ1-1	CASSFSPRGSEAFF	TGTGCCAGCAGCTTCTCTCCAAGGGGGTCTGAAGCTTTCTTT
TRBD2	TRBV6-4	-	TRBJ2-1	CASSPLAGANNEQFF	TGTGCCAGCAGTCCGCTAGCGGGGGCGAACAATGAGCAGTTCTTC
-	TRBV12-3/TRBV12-4	-	TRBJ1-2	CASSSGGYGYTF	TGTGCCAGCAGTTCTGGAGGCTATGGCTACACCTTC
TRBD2	TRBV4-1	-	TRBJ2-7	CASSQEPPAGAYEQYF	TGCGCCAGCAGCCAAGAACCCCCAGCGGGAGCTTACGAGCAGTACTTC
-	TRBV7-9	-	TRBJ2-1	CASNLGAGIHYEQFF	TGTGCCAGCAACCTGGGGGCAGGGATTCACTATGAGCAGTTCTTC
TRBD2	TRBV6-4	few	TRBJ2-1	CASSDSFSGVNEQFF	TGTGCCAGCAGTGACTCGTTTAGCGGGGTGAATGAGCAGTTCTTC
TRBD1	TRBV6-7	-	TRBJ1-3	CASKRGQGCGNTIYF	TGTGCCAGCAAGAGGGGACAGGGCTGTGGAAACACCATATATTTT
TRBD1	TRBV9	-	TRBJ2-6	CASSAPGGLISGANVLTF	TGTGCCAGCAGCGCCCCAGGGGGCCTCATCTCTGGGGCCAACGTCCTGACTTTC
TRBD2	TRBV7-2	few	TRBJ2-7	CASSRSGTSLLEQYF	TGTGCCAGCAGCCGCTCCGGGACTAGCCTCCTCGAGCAGTACTTC
-	TRBV7-3	-	TRBJ2-2	CASSLTLPGELFF	TGTGCCAGCAGCTTAACGCTACCCGGGGAGCTGTTTTTT
-	TRBV6-6	-	TRBJ1-4	CASSTRGATNEKLFF	TGTGCCAGCAGTACCCGAGGTGCAACTAATGAAAAACTGTTTTTT
TRBD2	TRBV19	-	TRBJ2-2	CASSAGLAANTGELFF	TGTGCCAGTAGTGCGGGACTAGCGGCGAACACCGGGGAGCTGTTTTTT
TRBD1	TRBV11-2	-	TRBJ1-1	CASSLGGTGSIAEAFF	TGTGCCAGCAGCTTAGGCGGGACAGGGAGCATCGCTGAAGCTTTCTTT
-	TRBV7-9	few	TRBJ1-1	CASSLVLEAFF	TGTGCCAGCAGCTTAGTCCTCGAAGCTTTCTTT
-	TRBV5-5	-	TRBJ2-7	CASSPGQLSYEQYF	TGTGCCAGCAGCCCTGGACAGCTTTCCTACGAGCAGTACTTC
-	TRBV7-8	-	TRBJ1-3	CASSSSPLPGGTIYF	TGTGCCAGCAGCTCTAGCCCACTCCCCGGCGGCACCATATATTTT
TRBD1	TRBV19	-	TRBJ1-2	CASSIPRQGNYGYTF	TGTGCCAGTAGTATACCCCGACAGGGCAACTATGGCTACACCTTC
TRBD1	TRBV5-6	-	TRBJ2-1	CASSPDRSSYNEQFF	TGTGCCAGCAGCCCGGACAGGAGCTCCTACAATGAGCAGTTCTTC
TRBD1	TRBV30	-	TRBJ2-7	CAWRRDRSSYEQYF	TGTGCCTGGAGACGGGACAGGAGCTCCTACGAGCAGTACTTC
TRBD1	TRBV30	-	TRBJ1-6	CAWTLGQGDSPLHF	TGTGCCTGGACCCTGGGACAGGGGGATTCACCCCTCCACTTT
-	TRBV5-4	-	TRBJ1-6	CASSLDVSTINSPLHF	TGTGCCAGCAGCTTGGACGTCAGCACTATAAATTCACCCCTCCACTTT
-	TRBV28	-	TRBJ1-1	CASSLWGQPNTEAFF	TGTGCCAGCAGTTTATGGGGACAACCAAACACTGAAGCTTTCTTT
-	TRBV6-5	-	TRBJ1-3	CAGSFSGGPDTIYF	TGTGCCGGGAGCTTTTCCGGGGGGCCAGACACCATATATTTT
-	TRBV19	once	TRBJ1-1	CASSIGTGGEAFF	TGTGCCAGTAGTATTGGGACTGGAGGCGAAGCTTTCTTT
-	TRBV6-5	-	TRBJ1-1	CASSPRGLGNTEAFF	TGTGCCAGCAGTCCAAGAGGACTGGGGAACACTGAAGCTTTCTTT
TRBD1	TRBV10-3	-	TRBJ2-7	CAISDRTGSAEQYF	TGTGCCATCAGTGACAGGACAGGCTCCGCCGAGCAGTACTTC
TRBD1	TRBV6-1	-	TRBJ1-2	CASSAKGMTGSYGYTF	TGTGCCAGCAGTGCCAAAGGGATGACAGGGTCCTATGGCTACACCTTC
TRBD1	TRBV7-8	-	TRBJ2-7	CASSSVQGFAYEQYF	TGTGCCAGCAGCTCCGTACAGGGGTTCGCCTACGAGCAGTACTTC
-	TRBV5-5	-	TRBJ1-1	CASSLGSAEAFF	TGTGCCAGCAGCTTGGGTAGCGCTGAAGCTTTCTTT
TRBD2	TRBV5-4	-	TRBJ2-3	CASSSGLAGGPSTDTQYF	TGTGCCAGCAGCTCGGGACTAGCGGGGGGCCCTAGCACAGATACGCAGTATTTT
-	TRBV3-1/TRBV3-2	-	TRBJ2-5	CASSPGTQETQYF	TGTGCCAGCAGCCCGGGGACACAAGAGACCCAGTACTTC
TRBD1	TRBV7-8	-	TRBJ1-1	CASSHQTGAHTEAFF	TGTGCCAGCAGCCATCAGACAGGGGCGCACACTGAAGCTTTCTTT
-	TRBV21-1	medium-sized	TRBJ2-1	CASSLLPRREQFF	TGTGCCAGCAGCCTTTTACCAAGGCGGGAGCAGTTCTTC
TRBD2	TRBV6-1	-	TRBJ2-7	CASSDQREGHYEQYF	TGTGCCAGCAGTGACCAGCGGGAGGGCCACTACGAGCAGTACTTC
-	TRBV7-9	-	TRBJ1-3	CASSSAGVSGNTIYF	TGTGCCAGCAGCTCAGCAGGGGTTTCTGGAAACACCATATATTTT
TRBD2	TRBV6-5	-	TRBJ2-1	CASRSASGAYNEQFF	TGTGCCAGCAGAAGCGCTAGCGGGGCCTACAATGAGCAGTTCTTC
TRBD1	TRBV4-1	-	TRBJ2-6	CASSHPRDREMPGANVLTF	TGCGCCAGCAGCCATCCCCGGGACAGGGAAATGCCTGGGGCCAACGTCCTGACTTTC
TRBD1	TRBV29-1	-	TRBJ1-4	CSELTGVNEKLFF	TGCAGCGAGCTGACAGGGGTCAATGAAAAACTGTTTTTT
-	TRBV7-7	-	TRBJ2-5	CASSLDAGAGETQYF	TGTGCTAGCAGCTTAGATGCGGGGGCCGGGGAGACCCAGTACTTC
TRBD1	TRBV5-4	-	TRBJ2-7	CASSPEGTGVAYEQYF	TGTGCCAGCAGCCCGGAAGGGACAGGGGTGGCCTACGAGCAGTACTTC
-	TRBV15	-	TRBJ2-7	CATSRDRSSSGEQYF	TGTGCCACCAGCAGAGATAGGTCGAGCAGCGGGGAGCAGTACTTC
-	TRBV4-1	-	TRBJ1-5	CASSQLARGNQPQHF	TGCGCCAGCAGCCAGTTAGCTCGGGGCAATCAGCCCCAGCATTTT
-	TRBV2	-	TRBJ1-6	CASIRGSGSPLHF	TGTGCCAGCATCCGAGGGAGCGGATCACCCCTCCACTTT
TRBD2	TRBV18	-	TRBJ2-3	CASSRASGSASDTQYF	TGTGCCAGCTCACGGGCAAGCGGGAGCGCTTCAGATACGCAGTATTTT
TRBD1	TRBV2	few	TRBJ1-3	CASRGDRANGNTIYF	TGTGCCAGCAGGGGGGACAGGGCGAATGGAAACACCATATATTTT
TRBD2	TRBV9	-	TRBJ2-1	CASSYSGSSYNEQFF	TGTGCCAGCAGTTATAGCGGGAGCTCCTACAATGAGCAGTTCTTC
-	TRBV19	-	TRBJ2-7	CASSSAGSYEQYF	TGTGCCAGTAGTAGTGCAGGGTCCTACGAGCAGTACTTC
TRBD2	TRBV27	-	TRBJ2-5	CASSLSAGGPEETQYF	TGTGCCAGCAGTCTCTCGGCGGGGGGGCCGGAAGAGACCCAGTACTTC
TRBD1	TRBV15	-	TRBJ1-2	CATSRDLRDRGDRGYGYTF	TGTGCCACCAGCAGAGATCTCCGGGACAGGGGGGATAGGGGCTATGGCTACACCTTC
-	TRBV6-5	-	TRBJ1-3	CASSEGTDGGNTIYF	TGTGCCAGCTCCGAAGGGACTGACGGCGGAAACACCATATATTTT
TRBD2	TRBV27	few	TRBJ2-7	CASSFGGTSGDEQYF	TGTGCCAGCAGTTTTGGCGGGACTAGCGGCGACGAGCAGTACTTC
TRBD1	TRBV5-1	-	TRBJ1-2	CASSPPTGGIEGGYTF	TGCGCCAGCAGCCCCCCGACAGGGGGCATAGAAGGTGGCTACACCTTC